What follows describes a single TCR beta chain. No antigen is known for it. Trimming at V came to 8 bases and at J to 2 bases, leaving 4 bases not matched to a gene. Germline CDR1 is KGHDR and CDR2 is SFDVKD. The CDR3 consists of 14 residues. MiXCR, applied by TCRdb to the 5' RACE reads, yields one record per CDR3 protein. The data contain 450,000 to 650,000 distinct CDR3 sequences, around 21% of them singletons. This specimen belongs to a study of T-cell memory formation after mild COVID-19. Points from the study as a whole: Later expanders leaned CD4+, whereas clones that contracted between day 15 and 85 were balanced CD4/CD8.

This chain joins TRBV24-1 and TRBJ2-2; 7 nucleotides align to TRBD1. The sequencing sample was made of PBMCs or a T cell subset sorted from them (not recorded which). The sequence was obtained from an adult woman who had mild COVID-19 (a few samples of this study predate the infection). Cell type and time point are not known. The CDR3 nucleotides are TGTGCCACCAAAGGACAGGTTAACACCGGGGAGCTGTTTTTT. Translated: CATKGQVNTGELFF.